The source of this T cell receptor beta chain is a study of blood T cell repertoires in COVID-19. Study as a whole: Researchers got acute and convalescent COVID-19 samples from the United States, Italy and Spain. Sources were T cells, B-cell-depleted T cells, or PBMCs; the material itself was cDNA or gDNA.

This CDR3 contains 14 residues. The V and J ends lost 3 bases and 2 bases, in that order; junction bases with no gene match: 0. The germline CDR1 and CDR2 sequences are SNHLY and FYNNEI. Authors' methods: Estimation of nucleated cell counts relied on the amplification of reference gene primers. Using immunoSEQ multiplex PCR, the repertoire was profiled, and TCRdb retains in-frame clones only, with some absent. V, J and clone size are those of that table, while D and trimming were read from the DNA. The top ten hold more than 10% of the sample, which has approximately 130,000 clones, about four fifths seen once.

Sequencing was carried out using peripheral blood. V and J are TRBV2 and TRBJ2-7; 11 bases fit TRBD1. This sequence originates from a human donor in a cohort sampled during active COVID-19. The CDR3 is CASSEDRGPYEQYF. CDR3 coding DNA: TGTGCCAGCAGTGAGGACAGGGGGCCCTACGAGCAGTACTTC.